The 3 T cell receptor beta chains below were found in one sample sequenced in a study of T cell responses to AZD1222 COVID-19 vaccine. Measured with immunoSEQ multiplex PCR; TCRdb has only the in-frame clones, and not every one. Of about 180,000 clones listed, about 88% are singletons. The sequences come from peripheral blood, collected on day 0 of AZD1222 vaccination. All receptors come from an adult in good health.

The chain links TRBV2 to TRBJ1-2; 8 positions match TRBD1. The CDR3 length is 14 residues. From germline, CDR1 is SNHLY and CDR2 FYNNEI. Trimming took 1 base from V and 4 from J; bases not matched to a gene: 2. The CDR3, as DNA: TGTGCCAGCAGTGAAGGGACAGGGCCCTATGGCTACACCTTC. Translation gives CASSEGTGPYGYTF.

The CDR3 here is CASSPDQVGTEAFF. The CDR3 DNA is TGTGCCAGCTCACCCGACCAAGTGGGGACTGAAGCTTTCTTT. The V and J genes are TRBV18 and TRBJ1-1; D ambiguous. The germline CDR1 and CDR2 sequences are KGHSH and LQKENI. The length of the CDR3 is 14 residues. V dropped 3 bases and J dropped 5 bases, with 13 bases sitting between them. Full variable domain (missing parts from reference TRBV18 and TRBJ1-1): NAGVMQNPRHLVRRRGQEARLRCSPMKGHSHVYWYRQLPEEGLKFMVYLQKENIIDESGMPKERFSAEFPKEGPSILRIQQVVRGDSAAYFCASSPDQVGTEAFFGQGTRLTVV.

The gene calls are TRBV5-1 and TRBJ1-2; maybe TRBD1 (5 bases). In germline, CDR1 is SGHRS, CDR2 YFSETQ. V was cut by 0 bases and J by 2 bases, with 14 bases left in between. This CDR3 region has 16 residues. The CDR3 region is CASSLVASGGNYGYTF. The CDR3 DNA is TGCGCCAGCAGCTTGGTGGCCAGCGGGGGAAACTATGGCTACACCTTC.